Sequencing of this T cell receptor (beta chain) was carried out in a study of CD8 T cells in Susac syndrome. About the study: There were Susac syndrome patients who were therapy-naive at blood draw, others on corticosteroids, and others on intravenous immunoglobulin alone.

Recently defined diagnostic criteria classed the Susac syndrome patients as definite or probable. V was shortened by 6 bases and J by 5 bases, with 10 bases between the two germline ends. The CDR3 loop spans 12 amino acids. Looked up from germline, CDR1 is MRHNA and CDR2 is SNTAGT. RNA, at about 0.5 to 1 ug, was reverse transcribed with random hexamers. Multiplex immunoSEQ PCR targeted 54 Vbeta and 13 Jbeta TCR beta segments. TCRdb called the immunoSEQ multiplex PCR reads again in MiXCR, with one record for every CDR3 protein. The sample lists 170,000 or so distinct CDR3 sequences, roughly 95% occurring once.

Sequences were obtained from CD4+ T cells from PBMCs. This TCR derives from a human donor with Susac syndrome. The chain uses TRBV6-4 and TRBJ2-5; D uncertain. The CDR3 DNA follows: TGTGCCAGCAGAAGGAGTCTGGAGACCCAGTACTTC. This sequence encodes CASRRSLETQYF.